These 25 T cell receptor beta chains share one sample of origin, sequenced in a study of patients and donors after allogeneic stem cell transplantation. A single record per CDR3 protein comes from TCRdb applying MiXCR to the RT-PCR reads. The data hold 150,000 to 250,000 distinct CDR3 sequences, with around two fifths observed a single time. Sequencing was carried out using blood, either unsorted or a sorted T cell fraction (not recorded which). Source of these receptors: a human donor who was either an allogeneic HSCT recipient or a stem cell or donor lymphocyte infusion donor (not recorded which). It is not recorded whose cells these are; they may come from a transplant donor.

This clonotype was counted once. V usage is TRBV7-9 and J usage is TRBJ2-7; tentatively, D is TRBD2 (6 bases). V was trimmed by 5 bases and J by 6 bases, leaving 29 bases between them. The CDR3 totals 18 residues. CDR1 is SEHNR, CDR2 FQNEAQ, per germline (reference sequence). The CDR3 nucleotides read TGTGCCAGCAGCCGCCGGGGAGGACTGCAACCACTCCAGAGCGAGCAGTACTTC. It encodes CASSRRGGLQPLQSEQYF.

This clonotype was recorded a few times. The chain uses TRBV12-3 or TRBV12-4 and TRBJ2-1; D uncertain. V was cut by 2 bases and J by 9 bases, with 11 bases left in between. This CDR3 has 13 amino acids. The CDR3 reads CASSLKLPSEQFF. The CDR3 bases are TGTGCCAGCAGTTTAAAACTACCCAGTGAGCAGTTCTTC.

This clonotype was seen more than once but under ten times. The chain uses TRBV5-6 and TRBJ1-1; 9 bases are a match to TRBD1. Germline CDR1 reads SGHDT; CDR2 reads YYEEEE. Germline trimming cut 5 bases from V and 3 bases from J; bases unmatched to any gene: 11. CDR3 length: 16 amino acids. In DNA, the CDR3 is TGTGCCAGCAGTTCCGGGACAGGGAGGGGTGACACTGAAGCTTTCTTT. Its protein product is CASSSGTGRGDTEAFF.

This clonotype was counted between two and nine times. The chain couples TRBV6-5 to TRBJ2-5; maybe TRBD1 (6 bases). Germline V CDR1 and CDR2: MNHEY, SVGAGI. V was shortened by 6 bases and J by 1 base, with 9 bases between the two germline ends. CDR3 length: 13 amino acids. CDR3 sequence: CASSTGSQETQYF. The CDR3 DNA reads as TGTGCCAGCAGCACAGGGTCCCAAGAGACCCAGTACTTC.

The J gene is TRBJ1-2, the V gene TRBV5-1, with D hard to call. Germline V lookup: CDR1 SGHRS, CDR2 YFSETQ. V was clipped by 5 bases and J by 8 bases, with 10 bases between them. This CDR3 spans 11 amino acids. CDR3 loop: CASRATAGYTF. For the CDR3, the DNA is TGCGCCAGCAGGGCTACAGCCGGCTACACCTTC.

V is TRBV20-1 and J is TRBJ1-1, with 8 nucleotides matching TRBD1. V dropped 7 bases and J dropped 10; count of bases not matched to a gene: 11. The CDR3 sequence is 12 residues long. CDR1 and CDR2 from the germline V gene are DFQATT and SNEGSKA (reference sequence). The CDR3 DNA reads TGCAGTGTATACGGACAGGGCTTGGGAGCTTTCTTT. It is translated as CSVYGQGLGAFF.

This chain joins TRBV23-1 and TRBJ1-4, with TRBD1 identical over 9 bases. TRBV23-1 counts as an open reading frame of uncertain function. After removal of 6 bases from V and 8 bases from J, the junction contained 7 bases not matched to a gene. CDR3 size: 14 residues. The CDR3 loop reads CASSLPGQGEKLFF. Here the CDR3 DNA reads TGCGCCAGCAGCCTTCCGGGACAGGGAGAAAAACTGTTTTTT.

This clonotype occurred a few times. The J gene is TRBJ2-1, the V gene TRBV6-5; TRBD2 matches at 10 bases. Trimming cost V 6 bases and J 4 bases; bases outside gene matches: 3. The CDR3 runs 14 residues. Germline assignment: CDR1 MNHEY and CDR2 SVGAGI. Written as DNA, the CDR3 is TGTGCCAGCAGGCAGCGGGAGGGGTACAATGAGCAGTTCTTC. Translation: CASRQREGYNEQFF.

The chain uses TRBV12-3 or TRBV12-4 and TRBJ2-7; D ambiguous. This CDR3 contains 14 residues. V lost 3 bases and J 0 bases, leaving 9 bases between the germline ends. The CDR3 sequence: CASSFVGYSYEQYF. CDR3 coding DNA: TGTGCCAGCAGTTTTGTGGGGTACTCCTACGAGCAGTACTTC.

CDR3 sequence: CAWSPSSTEQYF. The CDR3 nucleotides are TGTGCCTGGAGCCCCTCCTCCACTGAGCAGTACTTC. The rearrangement uses TRBV30 and TRBJ2-7; no firm D call. CDR1 and CDR2 from the germline V gene are GTSNPN and SVGIG (reference sequence). The CDR3 extends over 12 amino acids. V was shortened by 3 bases and J by 7 bases, with 13 bases between the two germline ends.

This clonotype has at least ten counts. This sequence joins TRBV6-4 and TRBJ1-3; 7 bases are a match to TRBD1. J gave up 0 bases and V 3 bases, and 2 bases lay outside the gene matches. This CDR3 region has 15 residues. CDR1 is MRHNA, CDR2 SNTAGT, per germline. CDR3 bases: TGTGCCAGCAGTGAAGACAGGGTCTCTGGAAACACCATATATTTT. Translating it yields CASSEDRVSGNTIYF.

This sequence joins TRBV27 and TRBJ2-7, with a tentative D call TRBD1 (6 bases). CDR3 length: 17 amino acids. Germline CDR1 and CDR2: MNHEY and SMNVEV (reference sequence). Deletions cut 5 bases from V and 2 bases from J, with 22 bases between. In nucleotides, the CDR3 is TGTGCCAGCAGTATTGCTGCAGGGGCCAGGGGTACCTACGAGCAGTACTTC. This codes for CASSIAAGARGTYEQYF.

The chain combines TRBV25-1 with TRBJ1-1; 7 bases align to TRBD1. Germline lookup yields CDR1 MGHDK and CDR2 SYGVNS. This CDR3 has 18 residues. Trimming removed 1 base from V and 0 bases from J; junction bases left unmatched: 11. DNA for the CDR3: TGTGCCAGCAGTGAATTCCCGCCCCAGACAGGGATGAACACTGAAGCTTTCTTT. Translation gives CASSEFPPQTGMNTEAFF.

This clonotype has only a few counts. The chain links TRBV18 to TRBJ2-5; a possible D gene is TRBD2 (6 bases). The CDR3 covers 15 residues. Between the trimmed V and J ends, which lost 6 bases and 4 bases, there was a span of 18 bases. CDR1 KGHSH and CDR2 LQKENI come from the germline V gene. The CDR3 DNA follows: TGTGCCAGCTCGACGCCGACACGGCGGGGAGAGACCCAGTACTTC. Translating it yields CASSTPTRRGETQYF.

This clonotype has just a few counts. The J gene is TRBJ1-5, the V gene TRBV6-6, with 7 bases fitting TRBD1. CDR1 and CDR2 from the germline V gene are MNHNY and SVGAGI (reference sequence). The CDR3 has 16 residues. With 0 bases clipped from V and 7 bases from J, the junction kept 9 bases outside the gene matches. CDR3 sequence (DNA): TGTGCCAGCAGTTACTCGTACAGGGGAGTCGAGCAGCCCCAGCATTTT. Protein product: CASSYSYRGVEQPQHF.

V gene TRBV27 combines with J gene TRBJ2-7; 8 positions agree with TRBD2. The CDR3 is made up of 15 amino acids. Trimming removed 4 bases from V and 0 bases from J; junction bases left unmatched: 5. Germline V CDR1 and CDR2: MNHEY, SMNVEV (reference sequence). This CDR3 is CASSSLSGSSYEQYF. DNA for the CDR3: TGTGCCAGCAGTTCTCTGAGCGGGAGCTCCTACGAGCAGTACTTC.

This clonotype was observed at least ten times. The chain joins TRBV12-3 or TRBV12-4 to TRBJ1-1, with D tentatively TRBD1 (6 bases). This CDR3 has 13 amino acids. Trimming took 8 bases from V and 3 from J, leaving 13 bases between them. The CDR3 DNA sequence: TGTGCCAGCGCTTCAAAGGGGGACACTGAAGCTTTCTTT. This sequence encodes CASASKGDTEAFF.

The CDR3 DNA reads as TGTGCCAGCAGTTTCGTCTTGGGGGACACTGAAGCTTTCTTT. It specifies CASSFVLGDTEAFF. The V and J genes are TRBV28 and TRBJ1-1, with D possibly matching TRBD1 (5 bases). Trimming removed 3 bases at V and 3 bases at J, with 11 bases between. Looked up from germline, CDR1 is MDHEN and CDR2 is SYDVKM. This CDR3 has 14 amino acids.

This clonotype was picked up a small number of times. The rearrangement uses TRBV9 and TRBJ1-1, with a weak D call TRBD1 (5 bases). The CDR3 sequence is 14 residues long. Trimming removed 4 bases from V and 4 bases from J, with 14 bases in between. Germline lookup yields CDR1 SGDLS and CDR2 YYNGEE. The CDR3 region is CASSPPGASTEAFF. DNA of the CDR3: TGTGCCAGCAGCCCCCCCGGGGCTAGCACTGAAGCTTTCTTT.

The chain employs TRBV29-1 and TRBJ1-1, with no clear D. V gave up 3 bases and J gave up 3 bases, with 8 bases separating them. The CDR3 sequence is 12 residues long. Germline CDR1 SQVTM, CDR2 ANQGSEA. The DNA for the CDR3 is TGCAGCGTTGATGTACAGCACACTGAAGCTTTCTTT. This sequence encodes CSVDVQHTEAFF.

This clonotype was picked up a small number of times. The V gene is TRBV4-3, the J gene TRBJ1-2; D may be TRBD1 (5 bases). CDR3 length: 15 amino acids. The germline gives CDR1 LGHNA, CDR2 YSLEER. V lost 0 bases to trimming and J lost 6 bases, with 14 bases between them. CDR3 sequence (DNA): TGCGCCAGCAGCCAAGATCATGGCAGGGTTCATGGCTACACCTTC. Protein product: CASSQDHGRVHGYTF.

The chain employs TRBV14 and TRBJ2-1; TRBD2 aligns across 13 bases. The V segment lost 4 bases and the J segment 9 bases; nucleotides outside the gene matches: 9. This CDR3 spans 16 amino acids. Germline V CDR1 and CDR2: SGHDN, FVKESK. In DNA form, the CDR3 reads TGTGCCAGCAGCCGGGGGACTAGCGGGAAGATTGGTGAGCAGTTCTTC. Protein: CASSRGTSGKIGEQFF.

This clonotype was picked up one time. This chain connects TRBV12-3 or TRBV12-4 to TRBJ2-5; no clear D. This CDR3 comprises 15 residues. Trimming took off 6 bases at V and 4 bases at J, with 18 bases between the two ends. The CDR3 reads CASSPWAGGVETQYF. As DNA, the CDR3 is TGTGCCAGCAGCCCCTGGGCAGGCGGCGTAGAGACCCAGTACTTC.

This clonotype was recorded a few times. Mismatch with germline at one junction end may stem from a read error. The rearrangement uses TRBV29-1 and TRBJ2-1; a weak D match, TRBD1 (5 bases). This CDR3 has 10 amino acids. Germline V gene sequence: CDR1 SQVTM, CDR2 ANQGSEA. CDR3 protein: CSVEQGGDVF. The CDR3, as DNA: TGCAGCGTTGAGCAGGGTGGAGATGTCTTC.

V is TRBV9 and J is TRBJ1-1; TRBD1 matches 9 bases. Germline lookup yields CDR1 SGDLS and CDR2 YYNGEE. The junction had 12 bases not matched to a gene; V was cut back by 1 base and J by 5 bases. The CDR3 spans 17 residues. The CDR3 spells CASSVTGGSGKGTEAFF. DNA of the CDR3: TGTGCCAGCAGCGTAACAGGGGGCAGTGGAAAAGGGACTGAAGCTTTCTTT.